Listed below are T cell receptor beta chains from one sample, sequenced in a study of long-term antiretroviral therapy in people with HIV. Data came from immunoSEQ multiplex PCR; TCRdb stores just in-frame clones and leaves some out. The table has 17,000 or so clones, over 70% seen once. Sequencing used unsorted PBMCs, obtained 0.3 years before starting antiretroviral therapy. These receptors came from a man in his forties or fifties with HIV. CDR3s leave out the opening cysteine and the closing phenylalanine or tryptophan.

TRBV6-6,12,TRBJ1-2,ASSSDRANYGYT
TRBV4-3,10,TRBJ2-5,ASSQDRREMD
TRBV7-2,12,TRBJ1-2,ASTQGQGNYGYT
TRBV15,10,TRBJ1-1,ATSRDKGEAF
TRBV15,13,TRBJ2-7,ATSRDRASSYEQY
TRBV6-1,14,TRBJ2-1,ASSELGGGAYNEQF
TRBV25-1,12,TRBJ1-5,ASSEFRAAQPQH
TRBV4-3,13,TRBJ2-7,ASSQDIHTSYEQY
TRBV6-6,12,TRBJ1-4,ASRYTQGDEKLF
TRBV5-4,12,TRBJ2-5,ASSSFDSQETQY
TRBV6-1,13,TRBJ2-2,ASSQDGGRAGELF
TRBV19,12,TRBJ2-2,ASSLAGYTGELF
TRBV6-5,10,TRBJ1-1,ASSLKGGSAF
TRBV5-5,13,TRBJ2-7,ASSLAGEGVYEQY